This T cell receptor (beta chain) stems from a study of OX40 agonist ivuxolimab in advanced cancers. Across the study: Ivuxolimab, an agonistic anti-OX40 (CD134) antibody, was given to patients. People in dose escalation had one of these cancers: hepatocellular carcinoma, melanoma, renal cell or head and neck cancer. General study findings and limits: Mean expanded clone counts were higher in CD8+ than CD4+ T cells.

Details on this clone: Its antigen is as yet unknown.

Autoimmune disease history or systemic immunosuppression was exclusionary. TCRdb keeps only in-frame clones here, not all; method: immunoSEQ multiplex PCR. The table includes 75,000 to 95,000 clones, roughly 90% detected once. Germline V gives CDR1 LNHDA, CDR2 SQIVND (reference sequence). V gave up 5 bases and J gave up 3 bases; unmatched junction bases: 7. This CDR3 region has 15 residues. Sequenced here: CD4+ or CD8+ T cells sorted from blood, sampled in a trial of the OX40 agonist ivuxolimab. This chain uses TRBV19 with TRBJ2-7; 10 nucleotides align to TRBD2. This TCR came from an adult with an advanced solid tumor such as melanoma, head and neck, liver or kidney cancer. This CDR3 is CASSVLAGAVYEQYF. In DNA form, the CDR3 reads TGTGCCAGTAGTGTCCTAGCGGGGGCGGTCTACGAGCAGTACTTC.